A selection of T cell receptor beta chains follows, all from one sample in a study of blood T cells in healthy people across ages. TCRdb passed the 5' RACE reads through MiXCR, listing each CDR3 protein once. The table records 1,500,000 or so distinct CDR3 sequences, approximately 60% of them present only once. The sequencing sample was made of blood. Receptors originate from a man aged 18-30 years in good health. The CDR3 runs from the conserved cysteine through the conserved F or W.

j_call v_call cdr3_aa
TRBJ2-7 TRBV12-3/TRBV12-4 CASSSSLGDRVYEQYF
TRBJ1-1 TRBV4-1 CASSRDSKAFF
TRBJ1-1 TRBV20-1 CSARDRRGLTEAFF
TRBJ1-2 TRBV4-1 CASSQAAGRNYGYTF
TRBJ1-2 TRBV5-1 CASKKVRTDHTNYGYTF
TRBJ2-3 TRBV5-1 CASSLKSTDTQYF
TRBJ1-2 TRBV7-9 CASSFQTAEINYGYTF
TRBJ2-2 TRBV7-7 CASSLALNTGELFF
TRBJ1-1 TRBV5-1 CASSLGGGQAEAFF
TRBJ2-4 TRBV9 CASSVASLAGGVPAKNIQYF
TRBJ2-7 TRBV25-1 CASSAGIYEQYF
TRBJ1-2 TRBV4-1 CASSQDPGVYGYTF
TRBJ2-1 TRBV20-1 CSAKIRIRSLQVFSYNEQFF
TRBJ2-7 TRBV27 CASSLRADYYNEQYF
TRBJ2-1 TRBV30 CAWTTGGVGNEQFF
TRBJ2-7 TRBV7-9 CASSLNGMKTYEQYF
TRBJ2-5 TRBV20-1 CSASGQGVTTFLETQYF